Presented here are 5 T cell receptor beta chains from one specimen sequenced in a study of cytomegalovirus exposure and HLA in healthy donors. A multiplex PCR was run with 60 Vbeta primers and 13 Jbeta primers. The repertoire was sequenced with immunoSEQ multiplex PCR; TCRdb's copy has only in-frame clones and lacks some. Of about 110,000 clones in the sample, 80% to 85% were seen once. The sample taken for sequencing was PBMCs. Every receptor here comes from a man younger than 40 in good health and CMV-seropositive.

The CDR3 is CASRPQGHTEAFF. CDR3 sequence (DNA): TGTGCCAGCAGGCCCCAGGGGCACACTGAAGCTTTCTTT. The chain couples TRBV11-2 to TRBJ1-1, with a possible D match to TRBD1 (6 bases). The CDR3 has 13 amino acids. Trimming removed 6 bases at V and 3 bases at J, with 11 bases between. The germline CDR1 and CDR2 sequences are SGHAT and FQNNGV.

The gene calls are TRBV5-4 and TRBJ2-5; D is possibly TRBD1 (6 bases). The CDR3 has 14 amino acids. The germline CDR1 and CDR2 sequences are SGHNT and YYREEE (reference sequence). The V gene lost 4 bases and the J gene lost 7 bases, with 17 bases spanning the gap. CDR3 residues: CASSNPGEKGTQYF. The CDR3 DNA reads TGTGCCAGCAGCAACCCAGGGGAGAAGGGGACCCAGTACTTC.

This clone was observed a few times. This sequence joins TRBV7-2 and TRBJ1-4; no clear D gene. Germline CDR1 SGHTA, CDR2 FQGNSA. V shed 5 bases and J shed 8 bases, with 18 bases lying between them. CDR3 size: 15 residues. CDR3 DNA sequence: TGTGCCAGCAGCCAATATAGGCGGGTCGGGGAAAAACTGTTTTTT. Encoded protein: CASSQYRRVGEKLFF.

V gene TRBV28 combines with J gene TRBJ1-5; 8 bases agree with TRBD1. V was clipped by 2 bases and J by 7 bases; unmatched bases: 7. Germline CDR1 reads MDHEN; CDR2 reads SYDVKM. The CDR3 extends over 15 amino acids. CDR3: CASSLGWGTGQPQHF. The CDR3 DNA reads TGTGCCAGCAGTTTAGGGTGGGGGACAGGACAGCCCCAGCATTTT.

CDR3 DNA sequence: TGTGCCAGCAGTTTATTGGGCGGGATCTCTCTGCTGTTCTTC. Its translation is CASSLLGGISLLFF. The rearrangement joins TRBV27 to TRBJ2-1; D is perhaps TRBD2 (6 bases). The CDR3 totals 14 residues. V shed 1 base and J shed 15 bases, with 19 bases lying between them. From germline, CDR1 is MNHEY and CDR2 SMNVEV (reference sequence).